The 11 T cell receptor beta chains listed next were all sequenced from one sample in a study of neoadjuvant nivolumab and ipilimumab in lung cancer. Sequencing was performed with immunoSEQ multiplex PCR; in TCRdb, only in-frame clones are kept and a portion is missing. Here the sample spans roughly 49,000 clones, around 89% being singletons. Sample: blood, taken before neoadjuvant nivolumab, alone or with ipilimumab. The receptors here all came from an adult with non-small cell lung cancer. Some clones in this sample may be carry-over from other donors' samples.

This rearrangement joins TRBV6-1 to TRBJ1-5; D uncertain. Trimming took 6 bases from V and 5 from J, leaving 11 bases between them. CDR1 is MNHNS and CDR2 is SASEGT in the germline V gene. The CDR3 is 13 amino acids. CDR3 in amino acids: CASSEWRDQPQHF. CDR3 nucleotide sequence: TGTGCCAGCAGCGAGTGGAGGGATCAGCCCCAGCATTTT.

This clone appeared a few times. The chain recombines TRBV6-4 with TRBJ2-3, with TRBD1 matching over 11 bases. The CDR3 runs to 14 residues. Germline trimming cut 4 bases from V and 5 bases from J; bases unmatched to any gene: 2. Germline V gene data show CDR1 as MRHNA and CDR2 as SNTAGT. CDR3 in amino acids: CASSAGTGGDTQYF. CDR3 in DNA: TGTGCCAGCAGTGCCGGGACAGGGGGAGATACGCAGTATTTT.

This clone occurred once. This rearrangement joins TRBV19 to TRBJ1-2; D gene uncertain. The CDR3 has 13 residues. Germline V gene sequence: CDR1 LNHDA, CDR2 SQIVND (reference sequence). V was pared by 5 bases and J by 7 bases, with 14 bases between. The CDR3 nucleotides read TGTGCCAGTAGTCCTACGACTGTTACTGGCTACACCTTC. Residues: CASSPTTVTGYTF.

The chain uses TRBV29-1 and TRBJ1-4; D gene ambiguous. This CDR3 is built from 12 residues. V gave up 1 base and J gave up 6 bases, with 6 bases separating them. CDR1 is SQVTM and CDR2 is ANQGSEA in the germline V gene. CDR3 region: CSVEGTDEKLFF. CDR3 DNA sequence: TGCAGCGTTGAAGGGACGGATGAAAAACTGTTTTTT.

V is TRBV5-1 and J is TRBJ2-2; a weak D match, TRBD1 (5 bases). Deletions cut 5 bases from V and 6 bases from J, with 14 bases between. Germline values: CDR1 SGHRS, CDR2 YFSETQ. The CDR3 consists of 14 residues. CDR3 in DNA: TGCGCCAGCAGGACGTCAGGGTCTCCCGGGGAGCTGTTTTTT. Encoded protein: CASRTSGSPGELFF.

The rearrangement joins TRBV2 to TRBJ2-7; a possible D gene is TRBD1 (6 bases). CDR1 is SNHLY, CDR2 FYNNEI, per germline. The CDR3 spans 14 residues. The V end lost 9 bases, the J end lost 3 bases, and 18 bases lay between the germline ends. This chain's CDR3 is CASTPSKGGYEQYF. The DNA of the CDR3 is TGTGCCAGTACCCCTAGCAAAGGGGGCTACGAGCAGTACTTC.

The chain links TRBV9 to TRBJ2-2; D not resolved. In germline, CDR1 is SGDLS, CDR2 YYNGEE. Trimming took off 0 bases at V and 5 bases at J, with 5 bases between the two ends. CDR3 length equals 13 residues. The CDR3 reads CASSVVGTGELFF. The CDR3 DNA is TGTGCCAGCAGCGTAGTGGGGACCGGGGAGCTGTTTTTT.

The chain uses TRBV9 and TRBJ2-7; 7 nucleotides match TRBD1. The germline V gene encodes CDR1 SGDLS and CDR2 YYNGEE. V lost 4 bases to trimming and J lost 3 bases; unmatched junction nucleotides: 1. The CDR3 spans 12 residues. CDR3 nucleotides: TGTGCCAGCAGCCGGGACAGCTACGAGCAGTACTTC. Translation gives CASSRDSYEQYF.

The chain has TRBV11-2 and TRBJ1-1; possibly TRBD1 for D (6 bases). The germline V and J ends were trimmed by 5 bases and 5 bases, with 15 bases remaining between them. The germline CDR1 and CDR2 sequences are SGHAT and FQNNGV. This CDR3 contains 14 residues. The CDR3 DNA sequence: TGTGCCAGCAGCCAACAGGGAGGGAGGACTGAAGCTTTCTTT. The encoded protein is CASSQQGGRTEAFF. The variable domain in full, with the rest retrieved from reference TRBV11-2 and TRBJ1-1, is EAGVAQSPRYKIIEKRQSVAFWCNPISGHATLYWYQQILGQGPKLLIQFQNNGVVDDSQLPKDRFSAERLKGVDSTLKIQPAKLEDSAVYLCASSQQGGRTEAFFGQGTRLTVV.

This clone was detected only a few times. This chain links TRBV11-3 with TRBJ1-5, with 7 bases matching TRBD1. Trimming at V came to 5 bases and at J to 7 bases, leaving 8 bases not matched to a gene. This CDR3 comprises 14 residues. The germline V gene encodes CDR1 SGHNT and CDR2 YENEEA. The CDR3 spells CASSIGTAKQPQHF. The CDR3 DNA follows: TGTGCCAGCAGCATTGGGACAGCCAAGCAGCCCCAGCATTTT.

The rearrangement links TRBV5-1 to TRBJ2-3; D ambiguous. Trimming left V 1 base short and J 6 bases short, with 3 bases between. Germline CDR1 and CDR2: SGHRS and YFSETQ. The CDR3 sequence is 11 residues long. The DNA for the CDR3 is TGCGCCAGCAGCTTGCAGGATACGCAGTATTTT. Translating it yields CASSLQDTQYF. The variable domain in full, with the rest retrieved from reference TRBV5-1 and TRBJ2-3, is KAGVTQTPRYLIKTRGQQVTLSCSPISGHRSVSWYQQTPGQGLQFLFEYFSETQRNKGNFPGRFSGRQFSNSRSEMNVSTLELGDSALYLCASSLQDTQYFGPGTRLTVL.